The next 15 T cell receptor beta chains were all read from a single sample in a study of graft-versus-host responses after intestinal transplantation. Only in-frame clones appear in the TCRdb table, and some are missing; sequencing was by immunoSEQ multiplex PCR. The profile shows roughly 92,000 clones, about nine tenths of them singletons. Their cognate antigens are unknown. Sequences were derived from unstimulated CD4+ T cells sorted from spleen or lymph node cells, sampled before intestinal transplant. The receptor set was obtained from a human donor who received an intestinal transplant.

Comments on this clone: The germline gene is not matched at one end of the junction; a read error may be the cause. Other DNA sequences of this sample code for an identical CDR3. The chain combines TRBV27 with TRBJ1-1, with TRBD1 matching 7 bases. The germline CDR1 and CDR2 sequences are MNHEY and SMNVEV (reference sequence). This CDR3 has 13 amino acids. CDR3 loop: CASSRDRDTEAFF. The CDR3 bases are TGCGCCAGCTCTCGGGACAGAGACACTGAAGCTTTCTTT.

The chain carries TRBV27 and TRBJ1-2; TRBD1 matches 8 bases. Germline V CDR1 and CDR2: MNHEY, SMNVEV (reference sequence). This CDR3 is built from 14 residues. The trim removed 2 bases at V and 6 bases at J, leaving 5 bases unmatched. The CDR3 spells CASSLGSGGHGYTF. CDR3 bases: TGTGCCAGCAGTTTAGGGTCAGGGGGCCATGGCTACACCTTC.

The chain carries TRBV6-5 and TRBJ2-7; D is ambiguous. Trimming stripped 0 bases from V and 0 bases from J, with 9 bases between. The CDR3 has 15 amino acids. Germline V lookup: CDR1 MNHEY, CDR2 SVGAGI. CDR3 protein: CASSYSSEFSYEQYF. CDR3 in DNA: TGTGCCAGCAGTTACTCATCCGAGTTCTCCTACGAGCAGTACTTC.

The V call is TRBV5-1, the J call TRBJ1-2; D is uncertain. The germline gives CDR1 SGHRS, CDR2 YFSETQ. CDR3 size: 15 residues. Trimming stripped 0 bases from V and 7 bases from J, with 16 bases between. The CDR3 here is CASSLEVAGFGGYTF. CDR3 DNA: TGCGCCAGCAGCTTGGAGGTAGCGGGGTTTGGTGGCTACACCTTC.

This clone turned up a few times. The gene calls are TRBV5-4 and TRBJ2-7; 10 bases are shared with TRBD1. Germline-derived CDR1 and CDR2 are SGHNT and YYREEE (reference sequence). V gave up 4 bases and J gave up 2 bases; unmatched junction bases: 6. The CDR3 totals 15 residues. CDR3 sequence: CASSTGQGLPYEQYF. The CDR3 nucleotides are TGTGCCAGCAGCACGGGACAGGGGCTACCCTACGAGCAGTACTTC.

This clone was counted once. The chain combines TRBV5-4 with TRBJ2-7; D might be TRBD2 (6 bases). Germline V lookup: CDR1 SGHNT, CDR2 YYREEE (reference sequence). The V and J ends lost 4 bases and 6 bases respectively, with 23 bases between them. The CDR3 is made up of 16 amino acids. CDR3: CASSREPGGGFGEQYF. For the CDR3, the DNA is TGTGCCAGCAGCCGGGAGCCCGGGGGAGGCTTTGGCGAGCAGTACTTC.

This chain connects TRBV2 to TRBJ2-1; 13 positions agree with TRBD2. V shed 6 bases, J shed 8 bases, and the junction held 7 bases outside the gene matches. CDR1 is SNHLY and CDR2 is FYNNEI in the germline V gene. CDR3 size: 15 residues. Here the CDR3 DNA reads TGTGCCAGCAGCGCCGGGACTAGCGGGGTCTATGAGCAGTTCTTC. It codes for CASSAGTSGVYEQFF. The full variable domain, rest sourced from reference TRBV2 and TRBJ2-1, is EPEVTQTPSHQVTQMGQEVILRCVPISNHLYFYWYRQILGQKVEFLVSFYNNEISEKSEIFDDQFSVERPDGSNFTLKIRSTKLEDSAMYFCASSAGTSGVYEQFFGPGTRLTVL.

The genes are TRBV6-6 and TRBJ2-5; TRBD2 aligns across 9 bases. Trimming took 8 bases from V and 1 from J; bases not matched to a gene: 5. Germline CDR1 is MNHNY and CDR2 is SVGAGI (reference sequence). The length of the CDR3 is 14 residues. CDR3 amino acids: CASASGGPQETQYF. In DNA form, the CDR3 reads TGTGCCAGCGCCAGCGGGGGGCCCCAAGAGACCCAGTACTTC.

The chain carries TRBV5-4 and TRBJ2-5; TRBD2 might be the D (7 bases). In germline, CDR1 is SGHNT, CDR2 YYREEE (reference sequence). This CDR3 is 12 amino acids long. The germline V and J ends were trimmed by 4 bases and 4 bases, with 8 bases remaining between them. This CDR3 reads CASSGGAETQYF. The CDR3 DNA reads TGTGCCAGCAGCGGGGGGGCAGAGACCCAGTACTTC.

The chain has TRBV7-3 and TRBJ2-7, with D possibly TRBD2 on 7 matching bases. The CDR3 consists of 15 residues. V gave up 5 bases and J gave up 3 bases, with 17 bases separating them. In germline, CDR1 is SGHTA, CDR2 FQGTGA. The CDR3 here is CASSPVGGPFYEQYF. Written as DNA, the CDR3 is TGTGCCAGCAGCCCCGTGGGGGGGCCCTTCTACGAGCAGTACTTC.

The CDR3 reads CASSYSGQTNYGYTF. CDR3 coding DNA: TGTGCCAGCAGCTACTCCGGACAGACCAACTATGGCTACACCTTC. The V gene is TRBV11-2, the J gene TRBJ1-2; tentatively, D is TRBD1 (6 bases). Germline V lookup: CDR1 SGHAT, CDR2 FQNNGV. Trimming removed 4 bases from V and 2 bases from J, with 14 bases in between. This CDR3 is 15 amino acids long.

CDR3 loop: CASSPGTGTQETQYF. As DNA, the CDR3 is TGTGCCAGCTCACCCGGGACAGGGACCCAAGAGACCCAGTACTTC. V is TRBV18 and J is TRBJ2-5; 9 bases agree with TRBD1. From germline, CDR1 is KGHSH and CDR2 LQKENI. The CDR3 runs to 15 residues. The junction had 3 bases not matched to a gene; V was cut back by 3 bases and J by 1 base.

The J gene is TRBJ2-7, the V gene TRBV11-2; possibly TRBD2 for D (6 bases). This CDR3 has 15 residues. Trimming shortened V by 5 bases and J by 0 bases, and 14 bases separated the two germline ends. Germline lookup yields CDR1 SGHAT and CDR2 FQNNGV. Here the CDR3 DNA reads TGTGCCAGCAGCCCCCGGGAGAGGACCTCCTACGAGCAGTACTTC. Translated: CASSPRERTSYEQYF.

Details on this clone: This sample includes further DNA sequences coding for the same CDR3. The V gene is TRBV18, the J gene TRBJ2-7; 7 positions agree with TRBD2. The CDR3 covers 15 residues. Germline V gene lookup returns CDR1 KGHSH and CDR2 LQKENI. The junction had 7 bases not matched to a gene; V was cut back by 0 bases and J by 5 bases. The CDR3 sequence is CASSPPRREFHEQYF. DNA of the CDR3: TGTGCCAGCTCACCACCGCGGCGGGAGTTCCACGAGCAGTACTTC. Supplemented by reference TRBV18 and TRBJ2-7, the full variable domain reads NAGVMQNPRHLVRRRGQEARLRCSPMKGHSHVYWYRQLPEEGLKFMVYLQKENIIDESGMPKERFSAEFPKEGPSILRIQQVVRGDSAAYFCASSPPRREFHEQYFGPGTRLTVT.

This clone appeared a few times. V gene TRBV7-9 combines with J gene TRBJ2-6; tentative D call: TRBD2 (5 bases). CDR3 size: 17 residues. Germline loops: CDR1 SEHNR, CDR2 FQNEAQ (reference sequence). V was trimmed by 3 bases and J by 2 bases, leaving 14 bases between them. The CDR3 sequence is CASSFEGLSTGANVLTF. The CDR3, as DNA: TGTGCCAGCAGCTTTGAGGGTCTTTCGACTGGGGCCAACGTCCTGACTTTC.